The present T cell receptor (beta chain) was sequenced within a study of regulatory T cells in long-lasting Graves disease. Germline lookup yields CDR1 SGDLS and CDR2 YYNGEE. Trimming removed 3 bases from V and 8 bases from J; junction bases left unmatched: 14. This CDR3 spans 16 amino acids. As to time point: persistent/refractory GD, antithyroid drugs over 5 years with positive TRAb. RNA extracted from PBMCs served as the sequencing template. Tubes containing EDTA received around 9.9 milliliters of drawn peripheral blood. Relying on iRepertoire HTBI primers and Arm-PCR of CDR3 regions, the team built TCR beta libraries. TCRdb re-called the multiplex PCR reads with MiXCR, one entry per CDR3 protein. The sample comprises 700,000 or so distinct CDR3 sequences, 30% of which are singletons, and about 40% rests with the top ten.

This sequence joins TRBV9 and TRBJ1-3; 7 positions match TRBD1. The clonotype was recovered from a female donor with Graves disease. The material sequenced was peripheral blood mononuclear cells (PBMCs), taken when the disease was refractory, from a patient treated with antithyroid drugs. The CDR3, as DNA: TGTGCCAGCAGCGCCGTAAGGACAGGTCATGGGGACACCATATATTTT. As protein: CASSAVRTGHGDTIYF.